The 2 T cell receptor beta chains given below trace back to one sample, sequenced in a study of blood T cell repertoires in COVID-19. The table came from immunoSEQ multiplex PCR; TCRdb's copy has only in-frame clones and leaves some out. The data contain approximately 230,000 clones, roughly 88% of them singletons. Sample: peripheral blood. The receptors shown here come from a man under 40 who had recovered from COVID-19.

The chain couples TRBV9 to TRBJ1-5; D may be TRBD1 (6 bases). This CDR3 has 14 residues. Germline loops: CDR1 SGDLS, CDR2 YYNGEE. Trimming took off 3 bases at V and 3 bases at J, with 10 bases between the two ends. This CDR3 is CASSGGQNNQPQHF. Here the CDR3 DNA reads TGTGCCAGCAGCGGAGGACAGAACAATCAGCCCCAGCATTTT.

This chain connects TRBV24-1 to TRBJ2-2, with 9 bases aligning to TRBD1. The germline V gene has CDR1 KGHDR and CDR2 SFDVKD. CDR3 size: 15 residues. The V segment lost 4 bases and the J segment 5 bases; nucleotides outside the gene matches: 4. CDR3 protein: CATSDAGQGTGELFF. CDR3 DNA sequence: TGTGCCACCAGTGACGCGGGACAGGGAACCGGGGAGCTGTTTTTT.